What follows describes a single T cell receptor beta chain. Its antigen target is currently unknown. Base qualities are not recorded, but no much larger clone differs from it by a single base. From a lookup of the germline V gene, CDR1 and CDR2 are SQVTM and ANQGSEA. The CDR3 runs 12 amino acids, cysteine and phenylalanine included. The entry retains the CDR3 DNA only, 36 bases that are in frame from base 1. Germline trimming amounts to 7 bases on V and 9 bases on J, with 4 as the count of junction bases outside the gene matches. These data come from a study of blood T cell repertoires in COVID-19 (dated by TCRdb to the early 2020s). Study-level background: Collaborator samples came from the United States, Italy and Spain and covered acute and convalescent phases of COVID-19. Deeply sampled blood TCRbeta repertoires from subjects exposed to, actively infected with, or recovered from COVID-19 were included in the dataset. The repertoires were released in a freely available public database meant as a resource for research on the immune response to SARS-CoV-2. HLA class I and class II types, where available, came from metadata supplied by the sample provider rather than from assay-based typing. The prospective study material was composed of cDNA or gDNA derived from T cells, B-cell-depleted T cells, or PBMCs. The samples were drawn from two sources: the first 160 participants of the ongoing ImmuneRACE study, and fewer than 1,500 subjects contributed by 6 global collaborators. Nearly every sample came with metadata listing a de-identified subject ID, COVID-19 status, age in years and sex.

Whole blood was collected in K2EDTA tubes by collaborating institutions according to the institutions' own protocols. For TCRbeta analysis, collaborator samples were shipped as frozen whole blood, as isolated PBMCs, or as DNA extracted from either sample type. What the study reported, not specific to this receptor: The quantity of clinical and demographic metadata differed by source and by participant and was supplied without curation.

TCRbeta CDR3 regions were amplified from genomic DNA by means of the immunoSEQ Assay, a bias-controlled multiplex PCR. On the study's bioinformatics: The number of nucleated cells in each sample was estimated from the amplification of reference gene primers within the assay. To quantify the absolute abundance of each unique TCRbeta CDR3 rearrangement, sequence reads were collapsed and filtered. Productive Simpson clonality was computed per sample as the square root of Simpson's diversity index over productive rearrangements. TCRdb holds this immuneACCESS table with in-frame rearrangements only. Some clones are missing; in checked studies, unresolved V genes explain under half, and the rest has no known cause. D and trimming come from the DNA, and the V and J calls and clone size come from that table. The sample table records 310,000 or so clones; around 86% of these occur just once. The ten largest clones represent 1% of the sample.

The receptor chain draws on TRBV29-1 and TRBJ2-1, and TRBD2 matches 12 of the central bases. This TCR came from a man over 45 with active or convalescent COVID-19. Sequencing was done on a sample of peripheral blood. The nucleotide sequence is given as TGCAGCGGACTAGCGGGAGCCAGTGAGCAGTTCTTC. It translates to CSGLAGASEQFF.